This is a list of T cell receptor beta chains from one sample in a study of blood T cell repertoires in COVID-19. Assay: immunoSEQ multiplex PCR; the TCRdb copy retains only in-frame clones and omits some. Seen here are 200,000 to 250,000 clones, around nine tenths observed once, and the top ten hold over 0.8%. The sample comprised peripheral blood. These receptor sequences come from a man aged 25 to 45 with COVID-19, enrolled during active disease. CDR3s include the opening cysteine and the closing phenylalanine or tryptophan. The order of the fields is CDR3 length, V gene, clone size, D gene, J gene, CDR3 DNA, CDR3 protein. The D gene is left open where the match is weak. Clone sizes are given selectively: once, few, many, or a class where the clone is expanded.

len: 16; v_gene: TRBV4-2; abundance: .; d_gene: .; j_gene: TRBJ1-2; CDR3nt: TGTGCCAGCAGCCAAAATGGGGGGGGGCGAGTCTATGGCTACACCTTC; CDR3aa: CASSQNGGGRVYGYTF
len: 17; v_gene: TRBV4-2; abundance: .; d_gene: .; j_gene: TRBJ1-4; CDR3nt: TGTGCCAGCAGCCAACCTGTTTCAGGGCACACTAATGAAAAACTGTTTTTT; CDR3aa: CASSQPVSGHTNEKLFF
len: 13; v_gene: TRBV5-1; abundance: .; d_gene: .; j_gene: TRBJ2-3; CDR3nt: TGCGCCAGCAGGGACAGCTTCACAGATACGCAGTATTTT; CDR3aa: CASRDSFTDTQYF
len: 16; v_gene: TRBV6-5; abundance: once; d_gene: TRBD1; j_gene: TRBJ1-5; CDR3nt: TGTGCCAGCAGTTATGGTGTAGGGGGCGGCAATCAGCCCCAGCATTTT; CDR3aa: CASSYGVGGGNQPQHF
len: 14; v_gene: TRBV2; abundance: .; d_gene: .; j_gene: TRBJ1-4; CDR3nt: TGTGCCTGTTTCAGCCGCGGTATTGGAGAAAAACTGTTTTTT; CDR3aa: CACFSRGIGEKLFF
len: 13; v_gene: TRBV12-3/TRBV12-4; abundance: .; d_gene: .; j_gene: TRBJ1-1; CDR3nt: TGTGCCAGCAGTTTAGGGCAGGGGCATGAAGCTTTCTTT; CDR3aa: CASSLGQGHEAFF
len: 14; v_gene: TRBV3-1/TRBV3-2; abundance: .; d_gene: .; j_gene: TRBJ2-1; CDR3nt: TGTGCCAGCAGCCAAAGCCGAGTCCGGAGGGAGCAGTTCTTC; CDR3aa: CASSQSRVRREQFF
len: 15; v_gene: TRBV6-6; abundance: .; d_gene: TRBD1; j_gene: TRBJ1-5; CDR3nt: TGTGCCAGCAGCGACGGGACAGGGGGCAATCAGCCCCAGCATTTT; CDR3aa: CASSDGTGGNQPQHF
len: 16; v_gene: TRBV27; abundance: .; d_gene: .; j_gene: TRBJ1-5; CDR3nt: TGTGCCAGCAGCCCGGACAGCACCTATAGCAATCAGCCCCAGCATTTT; CDR3aa: CASSPDSTYSNQPQHF
len: 12; v_gene: TRBV6-6; abundance: .; d_gene: .; j_gene: TRBJ1-5; CDR3nt: TGTGCCAGCAGCTCCCCGGAGCAGCCCCAGCATTTT; CDR3aa: CASSSPEQPQHF
len: 14; v_gene: TRBV6-5; abundance: .; d_gene: TRBD1; j_gene: TRBJ2-7; CDR3nt: TGTGCCAGCAGGGCATTGACAGGGGCATACGAGCAGTACTTC; CDR3aa: CASRALTGAYEQYF
len: 19; v_gene: TRBV14; abundance: .; d_gene: TRBD1; j_gene: TRBJ2-1; CDR3nt: TGTGCCAGCAGCCAATATACTTGGAGACAGGGGGCGGTCTACAATGAGCAGTTCTTC; CDR3aa: CASSQYTWRQGAVYNEQFF
len: 14; v_gene: TRBV4-1; abundance: .; d_gene: .; j_gene: TRBJ2-7; CDR3nt: TGCGCCAGCAGCCAAGAAGCAGGGCCCTACGAGCAGTACTTC; CDR3aa: CASSQEAGPYEQYF
len: 14; v_gene: TRBV5-6; abundance: .; d_gene: .; j_gene: TRBJ1-1; CDR3nt: TGTGCCAGCAGCTTGGCGGGGGTCAGGACTGAAGCTTTCTTT; CDR3aa: CASSLAGVRTEAFF
len: 15; v_gene: TRBV6-1; abundance: .; d_gene: TRBD1; j_gene: TRBJ2-7; CDR3nt: TGTGCCAGCAGTGAAGGCCAGGGGGCTTCGGATGAGCAGTACTTC; CDR3aa: CASSEGQGASDEQYF
len: 13; v_gene: TRBV12-3/TRBV12-4; abundance: once; d_gene: .; j_gene: TRBJ1-4; CDR3nt: TGTGCCAGCAGGCCTAATAGTGGTGAAAAACTGTTTTTT; CDR3aa: CASRPNSGEKLFF
len: 11; v_gene: TRBV11-2; abundance: .; d_gene: .; j_gene: TRBJ1-6; CDR3nt: TGTGCCAGCAGCCCCGGTGGACCCCTCCACTTT; CDR3aa: CASSPGGPLHF
len: 11; v_gene: TRBV6-5; abundance: .; d_gene: .; j_gene: TRBJ2-7; CDR3nt: TGTGCCAGCAGTTTCGCCTACGAGCAGTACTTC; CDR3aa: CASSFAYEQYF
len: 15; v_gene: TRBV7-9; abundance: .; d_gene: .; j_gene: TRBJ2-7; CDR3nt: TGTGCCAGCAGCTTATTCTTCAGGCGCCCCTACGAGCAGTACTTC; CDR3aa: CASSLFFRRPYEQYF
len: 12; v_gene: TRBV10-2; abundance: .; d_gene: .; j_gene: TRBJ2-7; CDR3nt: TGCGCCAGCAGTGGGGCGGGACGCGAGCAGTACTTC; CDR3aa: CASSGAGREQYF
len: 18; v_gene: TRBV4-2; abundance: .; d_gene: TRBD2; j_gene: TRBJ2-3; CDR3nt: TGTGCCAGCAGCCCACTCACTAGCGGGGGGACTAGCACAGATACGCAGTATTTT; CDR3aa: CASSPLTSGGTSTDTQYF
len: 16; v_gene: TRBV2; abundance: .; d_gene: .; j_gene: TRBJ1-5; CDR3nt: TGTGCCAGCACCGCGAGGGGGGGATCGGGCAATCAGCCCCAGCATTTT; CDR3aa: CASTARGGSGNQPQHF
len: 12; v_gene: TRBV6-5; abundance: .; d_gene: .; j_gene: TRBJ1-6; CDR3nt: TGTGCCAGCCATGACGGGTGGACACCCCTCCACTTT; CDR3aa: CASHDGWTPLHF
len: 15; v_gene: TRBV6-5; abundance: .; d_gene: TRBD1; j_gene: TRBJ1-1; CDR3nt: TGTGCCAGCAGTTACACGGGACAGGGGGTGTTTAAGGCTTTCTTT; CDR3aa: CASSYTGQGVFKAFF
len: 12; v_gene: TRBV29-1; abundance: .; d_gene: .; j_gene: TRBJ2-3; CDR3nt: TGCAGCGTTGAAGTAACCAGGGATACGCAGTATTTT; CDR3aa: CSVEVTRDTQYF
len: 14; v_gene: TRBV19; abundance: .; d_gene: .; j_gene: TRBJ1-2; CDR3nt: TGTGCCAGTAGTATTGCAGGGGCTAACTATGGCTACACCTTC; CDR3aa: CASSIAGANYGYTF
len: 13; v_gene: TRBV30; abundance: .; d_gene: .; j_gene: TRBJ1-2; CDR3nt: TGTGCCTGGAGCCCGGGAACGGAGTATGGCTACACCTTC; CDR3aa: CAWSPGTEYGYTF
len: 15; v_gene: TRBV4-1; abundance: few; d_gene: TRBD1; j_gene: TRBJ1-5; CDR3nt: TGCGCCAGCAGACAAAACACAGGGGTCAATCAGCCCCAGCATTTT; CDR3aa: CASRQNTGVNQPQHF
len: 13; v_gene: TRBV7-7; abundance: .; d_gene: .; j_gene: TRBJ1-1; CDR3nt: TGTGCCAGCAGCAGCAGGGTGGGCACTGAAGCTTTCTTT; CDR3aa: CASSSRVGTEAFF
len: 13; v_gene: TRBV19; abundance: .; d_gene: .; j_gene: TRBJ2-3; CDR3nt: TGTGCCAGTAGTGTATCCGGGAGTGATACGCAGTATTTT; CDR3aa: CASSVSGSDTQYF
len: 14; v_gene: TRBV7-9; abundance: .; d_gene: .; j_gene: TRBJ2-7; CDR3nt: TGTGCCAGCAGCTCATCAGGTTTAAGCTACGAGCAGTACTTC; CDR3aa: CASSSSGLSYEQYF
len: 15; v_gene: TRBV19; abundance: .; d_gene: TRBD1; j_gene: TRBJ1-1; CDR3nt: TGTGCCAGTAGTCCCCGGGACAGGGGGCAAACTGAAGCTTTCTTT; CDR3aa: CASSPRDRGQTEAFF
len: 13; v_gene: TRBV7-3; abundance: .; d_gene: .; j_gene: TRBJ2-7; CDR3nt: TGTGCCAGCAGCTTGAGTGCGTCGAACGAGCAGTACTTC; CDR3aa: CASSLSASNEQYF
len: 15; v_gene: TRBV27; abundance: .; d_gene: .; j_gene: TRBJ1-3; CDR3nt: TGTGCCAGCAGTTTGGGCAGGGGACCTGGAAACACCATATATTTT; CDR3aa: CASSLGRGPGNTIYF
len: 15; v_gene: TRBV3-1/TRBV3-2; abundance: once; d_gene: .; j_gene: TRBJ2-5; CDR3nt: TGTGCCAGCAGCCAAGTCTGGAGGGGTGGAGAGACCCAGTACTTC; CDR3aa: CASSQVWRGGETQYF
len: 11; v_gene: TRBV19; abundance: .; d_gene: .; j_gene: TRBJ1-1; CDR3nt: TGTGCCAGTACCCGACAGTTTGAAGCTTTCTTT; CDR3aa: CASTRQFEAFF
len: 12; v_gene: TRBV3-1/TRBV3-2; abundance: .; d_gene: .; j_gene: TRBJ2-7; CDR3nt: TGTGCCAGCAGCCAAGATCCCCGCGAGCAGTACTTC; CDR3aa: CASSQDPREQYF
len: 15; v_gene: TRBV7-6; abundance: .; d_gene: TRBD1; j_gene: TRBJ1-5; CDR3nt: TGTGCCAGCAGCTTGGAGGACAGGGGAGATCAGCCCCAGCATTTT; CDR3aa: CASSLEDRGDQPQHF
len: 17; v_gene: TRBV5-1; abundance: .; d_gene: TRBD2; j_gene: TRBJ2-2; CDR3nt: TGCGCCAGCAGCTCATTTAGCGGGGGGACGAACACCGGGGAGCTGTTTTTT; CDR3aa: CASSSFSGGTNTGELFF
len: 15; v_gene: TRBV5-1; abundance: .; d_gene: .; j_gene: TRBJ2-7; CDR3nt: TGCGCCAGCAGCTTCGGCCCCGACAGGCACTACGAGCAGTACTTC; CDR3aa: CASSFGPDRHYEQYF
len: 18; v_gene: TRBV7-7; abundance: once; d_gene: TRBD2; j_gene: TRBJ2-1; CDR3nt: TGTGCCAGCAGCTTATGTGCGGCGGGGGGTCCCTCCTACAATGAGCAGTTCTTC; CDR3aa: CASSLCAAGGPSYNEQFF
len: 12; v_gene: TRBV12-3/TRBV12-4; abundance: once; d_gene: .; j_gene: TRBJ1-5; CDR3nt: TGTGCCAGCTCCTCGGGAGTTCAGCCCCAGCATTTT; CDR3aa: CASSSGVQPQHF
len: 13; v_gene: TRBV10-3; abundance: .; d_gene: .; j_gene: TRBJ1-2; CDR3nt: TGTGCCATCAGGGGCAGGGAAGGTCATGGCTACACCTTC; CDR3aa: CAIRGREGHGYTF
len: 16; v_gene: TRBV28; abundance: .; d_gene: TRBD1; j_gene: TRBJ1-5; CDR3nt: TGTGCCAGCAGTTATAACAGGGGATCCTGGAATCAGCCCCAGCATTTT; CDR3aa: CASSYNRGSWNQPQHF
len: 15; v_gene: TRBV10-3; abundance: .; d_gene: .; j_gene: TRBJ1-5; CDR3nt: TGTGCCATCAGTGCGGGGGGAATGGGCAATCAGCCCCAGCATTTT; CDR3aa: CAISAGGMGNQPQHF
len: 14; v_gene: TRBV2; abundance: .; d_gene: TRBD1; j_gene: TRBJ1-2; CDR3nt: TGTGCCAGCAGTGAGGGACAGATTAAATATGGCTACACCTTC; CDR3aa: CASSEGQIKYGYTF
len: 14; v_gene: TRBV7-9; abundance: .; d_gene: .; j_gene: TRBJ1-1; CDR3nt: TGTGCCAGCAGCTTAGTCCTAGGGAACACTGAAGCTTTCTTT; CDR3aa: CASSLVLGNTEAFF
len: 15; v_gene: TRBV5-1; abundance: .; d_gene: TRBD1; j_gene: TRBJ2-1; CDR3nt: TGCGCCAGCAGCCATCGGACAGGGGGGTACAATGAGCAGTTCTTC; CDR3aa: CASSHRTGGYNEQFF
len: 13; v_gene: TRBV4-2; abundance: .; d_gene: .; j_gene: TRBJ1-5; CDR3nt: TGTGCCAGCAGCCAAGGGGGCCCATGGCCCCAGCATTTT; CDR3aa: CASSQGGPWPQHF
len: 14; v_gene: TRBV5-4; abundance: .; d_gene: .; j_gene: TRBJ1-2; CDR3nt: TGTGCCAGCAGCTTGCCAGGGGCACCCGGTAGCTACACCTTC; CDR3aa: CASSLPGAPGSYTF
len: 21; v_gene: TRBV24-1; abundance: .; d_gene: TRBD1; j_gene: TRBJ2-2; CDR3nt: TGTGCCACCAGTGATTTGCCAGTCCCGGGACAGGGGGTGATGAACACCGGGGAGCTGTTTTTT; CDR3aa: CATSDLPVPGQGVMNTGELFF
len: 15; v_gene: TRBV3-1/TRBV3-2; abundance: .; d_gene: .; j_gene: TRBJ2-1; CDR3nt: TGTGCCAGCAGCCACGATAGGACTACCTGGAATGAGCAGTTCTTC; CDR3aa: CASSHDRTTWNEQFF
len: 12; v_gene: TRBV3-1/TRBV3-2; abundance: .; d_gene: .; j_gene: TRBJ2-7; CDR3nt: TGTGCCAGCAGCCTAGGGGCGGCGGAGCAGTACTTC; CDR3aa: CASSLGAAEQYF
len: 17; v_gene: TRBV2; abundance: .; d_gene: .; j_gene: TRBJ1-1; CDR3nt: TGTGCCAGCAGGGAGAAGAGTGGACACTTCGAGAACACTGAAGCTTTCTTT; CDR3aa: CASREKSGHFENTEAFF
len: 16; v_gene: TRBV9; abundance: .; d_gene: .; j_gene: TRBJ2-3; CDR3nt: TGTGCCAGCAGCGTGAAGCGACAGTTAGGTACAGATACGCAGTATTTT; CDR3aa: CASSVKRQLGTDTQYF